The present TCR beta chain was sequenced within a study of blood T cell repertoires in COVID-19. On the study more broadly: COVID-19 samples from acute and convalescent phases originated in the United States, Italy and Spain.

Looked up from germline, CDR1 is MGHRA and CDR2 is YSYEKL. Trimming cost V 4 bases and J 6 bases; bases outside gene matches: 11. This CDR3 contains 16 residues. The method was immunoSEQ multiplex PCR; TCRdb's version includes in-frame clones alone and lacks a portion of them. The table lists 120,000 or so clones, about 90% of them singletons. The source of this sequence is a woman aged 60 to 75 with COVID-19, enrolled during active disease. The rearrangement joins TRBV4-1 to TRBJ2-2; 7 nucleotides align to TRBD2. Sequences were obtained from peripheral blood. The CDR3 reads CASSLSPGLRSGELFF. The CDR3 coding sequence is TGCGCCAGCAGCCTTTCCCCGGGACTAAGGTCCGGGGAGCTGTTTTTT.